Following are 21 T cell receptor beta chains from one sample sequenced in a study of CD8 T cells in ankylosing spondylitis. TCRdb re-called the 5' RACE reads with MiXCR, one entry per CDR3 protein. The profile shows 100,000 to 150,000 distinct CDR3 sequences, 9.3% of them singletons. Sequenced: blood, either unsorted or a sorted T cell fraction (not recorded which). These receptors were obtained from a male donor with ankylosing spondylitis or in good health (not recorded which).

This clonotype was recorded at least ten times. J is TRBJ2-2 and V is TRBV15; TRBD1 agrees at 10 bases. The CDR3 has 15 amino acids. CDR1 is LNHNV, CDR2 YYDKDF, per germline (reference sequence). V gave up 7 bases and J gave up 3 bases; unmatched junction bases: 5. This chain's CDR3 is CATTRGQGYTGELFF. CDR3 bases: TGTGCCACCACCCGGGGACAGGGGTACACCGGGGAGCTGTTTTTT.

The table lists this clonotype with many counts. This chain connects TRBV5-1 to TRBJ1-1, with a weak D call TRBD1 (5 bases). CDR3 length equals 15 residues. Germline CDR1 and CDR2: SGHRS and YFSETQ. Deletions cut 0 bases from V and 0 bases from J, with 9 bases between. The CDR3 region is CASSLGKGMNTEAFF. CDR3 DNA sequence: TGCGCCAGCAGCTTGGGTAAGGGGATGAACACTGAAGCTTTCTTT.

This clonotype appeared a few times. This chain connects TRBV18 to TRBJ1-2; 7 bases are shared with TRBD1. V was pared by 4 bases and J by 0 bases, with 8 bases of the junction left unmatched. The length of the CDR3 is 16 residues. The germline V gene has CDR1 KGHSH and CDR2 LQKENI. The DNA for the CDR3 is TGTGCCAGCTCACTCTCCAAGGACAGGTCTAACTATGGCTACACCTTC. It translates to CASSLSKDRSNYGYTF. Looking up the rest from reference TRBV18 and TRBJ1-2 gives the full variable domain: NAGVMQNPRHLVRRRGQEARLRCSPMKGHSHVYWYRQLPEEGLKFMVYLQKENIIDESGMPKERFSAEFPKEGPSILRIQQVVRGDSAAYFCASSLSKDRSNYGYTFGSGTRLTVV.

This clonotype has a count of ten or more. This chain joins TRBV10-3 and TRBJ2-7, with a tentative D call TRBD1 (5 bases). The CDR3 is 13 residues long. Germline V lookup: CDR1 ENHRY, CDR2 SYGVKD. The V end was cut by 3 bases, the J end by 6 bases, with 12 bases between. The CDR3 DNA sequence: TGTGCCATCAGTGATCAGGGATGGTCCGAGCAGTACTTC. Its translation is CAISDQGWSEQYF.

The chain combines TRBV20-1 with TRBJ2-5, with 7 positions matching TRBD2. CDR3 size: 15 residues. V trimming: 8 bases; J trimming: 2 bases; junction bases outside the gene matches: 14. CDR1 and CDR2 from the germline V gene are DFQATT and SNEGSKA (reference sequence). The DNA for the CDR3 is TGCAGTCCCCGCCCTCGCGGGGGAGGGCAAGAGACCCAGTACTTC. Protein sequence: CSPRPRGGGQETQYF.

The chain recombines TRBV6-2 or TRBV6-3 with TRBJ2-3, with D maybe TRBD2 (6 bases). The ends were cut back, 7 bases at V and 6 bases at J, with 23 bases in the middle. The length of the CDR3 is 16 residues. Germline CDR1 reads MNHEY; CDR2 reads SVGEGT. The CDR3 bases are TGTGCCAGCACTCTCAAAGGACTCCCGGCGGGGGATACGCAGTATTTT. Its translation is CASTLKGLPAGDTQYF.

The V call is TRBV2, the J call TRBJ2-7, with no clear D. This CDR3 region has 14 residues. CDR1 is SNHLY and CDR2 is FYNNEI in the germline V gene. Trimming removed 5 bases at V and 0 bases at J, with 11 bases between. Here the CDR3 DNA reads TGTGCCAGCAGTCCTATTTTGAGCTCCTACGAGCAGTACTTC. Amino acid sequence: CASSPILSSYEQYF.

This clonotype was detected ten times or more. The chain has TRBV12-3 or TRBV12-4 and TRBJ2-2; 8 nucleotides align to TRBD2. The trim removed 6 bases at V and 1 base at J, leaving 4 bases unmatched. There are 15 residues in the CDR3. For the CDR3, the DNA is TGTGCCAGCAGACCTAGCGGGCAGAACACCGGGGAGCTGTTTTTT. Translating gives CASRPSGQNTGELFF.

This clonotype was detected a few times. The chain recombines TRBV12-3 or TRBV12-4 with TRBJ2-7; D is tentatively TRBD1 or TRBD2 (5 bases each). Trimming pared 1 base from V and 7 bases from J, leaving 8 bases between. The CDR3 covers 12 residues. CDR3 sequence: CASSLGGPEQYF. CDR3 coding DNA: TGTGCCAGCAGTTTAGGGGGACCGGAGCAGTACTTC.

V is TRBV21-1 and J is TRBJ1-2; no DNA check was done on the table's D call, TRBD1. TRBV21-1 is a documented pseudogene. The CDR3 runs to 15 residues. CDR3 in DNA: TGTGCCAGCAGCAGTCCGGGACAGGGAGTTCGTGGCTACACCTTC. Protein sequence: CASSSPGQGVRGYTF.

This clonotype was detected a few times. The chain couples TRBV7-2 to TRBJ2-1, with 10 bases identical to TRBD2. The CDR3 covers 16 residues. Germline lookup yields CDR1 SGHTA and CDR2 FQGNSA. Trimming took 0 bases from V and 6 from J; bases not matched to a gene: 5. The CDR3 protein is CASSLALAGAGNEQFF. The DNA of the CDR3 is TGTGCCAGCAGCTTAGCTCTAGCGGGAGCCGGCAATGAGCAGTTCTTC.

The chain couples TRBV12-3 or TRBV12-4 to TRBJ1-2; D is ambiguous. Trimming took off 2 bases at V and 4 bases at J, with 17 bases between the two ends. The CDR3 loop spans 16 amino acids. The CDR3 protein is CASSLSKTSRAYGYTF. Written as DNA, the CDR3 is TGTGCCAGCAGTTTAAGCAAAACATCTAGGGCCTATGGCTACACCTTC.

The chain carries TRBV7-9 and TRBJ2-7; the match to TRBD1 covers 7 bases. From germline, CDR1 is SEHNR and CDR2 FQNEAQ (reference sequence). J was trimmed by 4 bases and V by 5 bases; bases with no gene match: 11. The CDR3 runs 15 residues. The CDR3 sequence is CASSRTPGTAYEQYF. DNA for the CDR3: TGTGCCAGCAGCCGAACCCCCGGGACAGCATACGAGCAGTACTTC.

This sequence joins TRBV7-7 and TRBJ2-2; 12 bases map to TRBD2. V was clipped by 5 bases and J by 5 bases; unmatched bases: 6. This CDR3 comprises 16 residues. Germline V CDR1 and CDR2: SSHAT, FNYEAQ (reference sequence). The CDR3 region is CASSPTSGSGTGELFF. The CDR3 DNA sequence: TGTGCCAGCAGCCCGACTAGCGGGAGTGGAACCGGGGAGCTGTTTTTT.

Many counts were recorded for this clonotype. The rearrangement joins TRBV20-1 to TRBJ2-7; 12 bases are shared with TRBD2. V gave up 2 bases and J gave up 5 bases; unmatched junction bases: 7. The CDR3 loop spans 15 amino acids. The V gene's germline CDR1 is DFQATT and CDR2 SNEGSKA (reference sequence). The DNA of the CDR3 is TGCAGTGCTAGAATTCCACTAGCGGGAGGAAACGAGCAGTACTTC. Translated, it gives CSARIPLAGGNEQYF.

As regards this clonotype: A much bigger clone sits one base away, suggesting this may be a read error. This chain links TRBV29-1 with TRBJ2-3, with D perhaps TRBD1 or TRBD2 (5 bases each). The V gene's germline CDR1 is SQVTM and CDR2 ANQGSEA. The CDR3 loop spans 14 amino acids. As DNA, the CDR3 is TGCAGCGTTCCCCCTGGGGACGGAACAGTTACGCAGTATTTT. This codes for CSVPPGDGTVTQYF.

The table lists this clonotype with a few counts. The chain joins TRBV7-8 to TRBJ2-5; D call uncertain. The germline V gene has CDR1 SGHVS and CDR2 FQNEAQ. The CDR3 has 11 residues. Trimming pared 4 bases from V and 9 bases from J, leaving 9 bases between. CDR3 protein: CASSYRVAQYF. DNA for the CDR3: TGTGCCAGCAGCTACCGGGTGGCCCAGTACTTC. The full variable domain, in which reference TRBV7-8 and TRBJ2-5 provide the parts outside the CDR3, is GAGVSQSPRYKVAKRGQDVALRCDPISGHVSLFWYQQALGQGPEFLTYFQNEAQLDKSGLPSDRFFAERPEGSVSTLKIQRTQQEDSAVYLCASSYRVAQYFGPGTRLLVL.

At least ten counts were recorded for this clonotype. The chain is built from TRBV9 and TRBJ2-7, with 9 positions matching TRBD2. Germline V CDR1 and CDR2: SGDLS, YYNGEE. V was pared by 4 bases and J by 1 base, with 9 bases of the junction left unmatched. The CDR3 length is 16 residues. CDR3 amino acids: CASSLVAGVRSYEQYF. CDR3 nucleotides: TGTGCCAGCAGCTTGGTAGCGGGAGTTAGGTCCTACGAGCAGTACTTC.

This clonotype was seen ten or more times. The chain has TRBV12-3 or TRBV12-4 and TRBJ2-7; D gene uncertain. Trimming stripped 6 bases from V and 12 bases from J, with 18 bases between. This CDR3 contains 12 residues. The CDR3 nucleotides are TGTGCCAGCAGCCCTCCCGGATACGTCGTGTACTTC. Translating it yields CASSPPGYVVYF.

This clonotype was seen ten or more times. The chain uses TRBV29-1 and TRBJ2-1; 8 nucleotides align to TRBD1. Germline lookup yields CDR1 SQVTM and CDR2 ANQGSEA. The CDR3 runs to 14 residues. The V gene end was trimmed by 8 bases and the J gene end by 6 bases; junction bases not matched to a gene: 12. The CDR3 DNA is TGCAGCTTAAGGGACAGGCAGCGCCTCAATGAGCAGTTCTTC. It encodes CSLRDRQRLNEQFF.

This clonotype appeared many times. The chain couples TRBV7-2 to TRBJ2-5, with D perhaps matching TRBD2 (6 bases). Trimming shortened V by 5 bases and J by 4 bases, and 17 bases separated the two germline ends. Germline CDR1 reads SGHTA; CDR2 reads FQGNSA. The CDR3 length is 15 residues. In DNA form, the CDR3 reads TGTGCCAGCAGCCAGGGAGGAGTTAGGGTAGAGACCCAGTACTTC. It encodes CASSQGGVRVETQYF.